A selection of T cell receptor beta chains follows, all from one sample in a study of radiotherapy plus CTLA-4 blockade in lung cancer. TCRdb's table, derived via immunoSEQ multiplex PCR, lists solely in-frame clones and lacks some. The data contain approximately 89,000 clones, 78% of them seen just once; the ten biggest clones take up approximately 4%. The material was peripheral blood, obtained from a patient treated with radiotherapy plus ipilimumab. All receptors come from a human donor with non-small cell lung cancer who had a partial response to radiotherapy plus ipilimumab. Some clones in this sample may be carry-over from other donors' samples. The CDR3 runs from the conserved cysteine through the conserved F or W. The D gene is left open where the match is weak. A clone size is listed for some rows: how often the clone was seen (once, few, many), or a class if it is expanded.

>TRBV7-3|NA|TRBD2|TRBJ2-3
TGTGCCAGCAGCTCTCTAGCGGGGGGGCTAGATACGCAGTATTTT
CASSSLAGGLDTQYF
>TRBV25-1|NA|NA|TRBJ1-6
TGTGCCAGCAGTGTCGACAGGACCCCCTTCACCCTCCACTTT
CASSVDRTPFTLHF
>TRBV2|NA|NA|TRBJ1-5
TGTGCCAGCAGTGAACAGGGGAATCAGCCCCAGCATTTT
CASSEQGNQPQHF
>TRBV18|NA|NA|TRBJ1-3
TGTGCCAGCTCACCGGGGAGCGGAAACACCATATATTTT
CASSPGSGNTIYF
>TRBV7-3|NA|NA|TRBJ1-6
TGTGCCAGCAGCTTAACATCGGGTTCACCCCTCCACTTT
CASSLTSGSPLHF
>TRBV5-1|NA|NA|TRBJ2-4
TGCGCCAGCAGGGAGTTAGCCAAAAACATTCAGTACTTC
CASRELAKNIQYF
>TRBV27|NA|TRBD1|TRBJ1-2
TGTGCCAGCAGCCAACTCGGACAGGGCGGGAGGGACTATGGCTACACCTTC
CASSQLGQGGRDYGYTF
>TRBV2|NA|TRBD1|TRBJ1-5
TGTGCCAGCAGCGGACAGGGACTACAGCCCCAGCATTTT
CASSGQGLQPQHF
>TRBV15|once|NA|TRBJ2-5
TGTGCCACCAGCAGAGTACCAGGGGGGAGGGAGACCCAGTACTTC
CATSRVPGGRETQYF
>TRBV7-3|NA|TRBD1|TRBJ1-1
TGTGCCAGCAGCCCTACAGGGGGCCGCACTGAAGCTTTCTTT
CASSPTGGRTEAFF
>TRBV28|NA|TRBD2|TRBJ2-2
TGTGCCAGCAGTTTAGCGGGGGGGCTTCTGAGCACCGGGGAGCTGTTTTTT
CASSLAGGLLSTGELFF
>TRBV19|NA|TRBD2|TRBJ2-5
TGTGCCAGTCAAGAGCGGGGCCAAGAGACCCAGTACTTC
CASQERGQETQYF
>TRBV10-3|NA|TRBD2|TRBJ2-7
TGTGCCGCCAGGCCCAACCTGGGGGGGGTAGCCTACGAGCAGTACTTC
CAARPNLGGVAYEQYF
>TRBV11-3|NA|NA|TRBJ1-4
TGTGCCAGCAGCTTAACCGGGGAAAAACTGTTTTTT
CASSLTGEKLFF
>TRBV6-1|NA|NA|TRBJ1-2
TGTGCCAGCAGTGAAGCGCTAGGACAGTGGGGCTACACCTTC
CASSEALGQWGYTF
>TRBV27|NA|NA|TRBJ2-7
TGTGCCAGCAGCGGGACACAGGTCCACTCCTACGAGCAGTACTTC
CASSGTQVHSYEQYF
>TRBV23-1|few|TRBD1|TRBJ1-5
TGCGCCCCGGACAGGGGGCCTCATCAGCCCCAGCATTTT
CAPDRGPHQPQHF
>TRBV28|NA|NA|TRBJ1-2
TGTGCCAGCCTTCGAGACTATGGCTACACCTTC
CASLRDYGYTF
>TRBV15|NA|TRBD1|TRBJ2-2
TGTGCCACCAACCCCACCGGGACAGGGGGCCCGAACACCGGGGAGCTGTTTTTT
CATNPTGTGGPNTGELFF
>TRBV6-5|NA|NA|TRBJ2-7
TGTGCCAGCAAGGACACCAACTCCTACGAGCAGTACTTC
CASKDTNSYEQYF
>TRBV15|few|TRBD2|TRBJ2-1
TGTGCCACCACCGAGAGTTCGATCGGGGGACTAGCGGGAGCGGGATACAATGAGCAGTTCTTC
CATTESSIGGLAGAGYNEQFF
>TRBV29-1|once|NA|TRBJ2-7
TGCAGCGTTGAATGGGGGGTCAGGGGGGCTTACGAGCAGTACTTC
CSVEWGVRGAYEQYF
>TRBV6-5|NA|TRBD1|TRBJ2-7
TGTGCCAGCAGTTACACAGGACAGGGGGTGATCGAGCAGTACTTC
CASSYTGQGVIEQYF
>TRBV27|once|TRBD1|TRBJ2-7
TGTGCCAGCAGCCCCCGGACAGGCTCCTACGAGCAGTACTTC
CASSPRTGSYEQYF
>TRBV14|NA|NA|TRBJ2-7
TGTGCCAGCAGCCAAGCCTACAGGAACTACGAGCAGTACTTC
CASSQAYRNYEQYF
>TRBV15|NA|NA|TRBJ1-1
TGTGCCACCAGCAGAGGTGGCGGGCAGAACACTGAAGCTTTCTTT
CATSRGGGQNTEAFF
>TRBV6-5|NA|NA|TRBJ2-7
TGTGCCAGCAGTTATATGCAGGGCAGAGAGCAGTACTTC
CASSYMQGREQYF
>TRBV5-5|NA|NA|TRBJ1-1
TGTGCCAGCAGCTTGGGGCCGACAGTTGGTTACACTGAAGCTTTCTTT
CASSLGPTVGYTEAFF
>TRBV28|NA|TRBD2|TRBJ2-1
TGTGCCAGCCTTAGCGGGAGTTCCTACAATGAGCAGTTCTTC
CASLSGSSYNEQFF
>TRBV25-1|NA|TRBD2|TRBJ2-7
TGTGCCAGCAGTGAATCGGGGGGGTCCTACGAGCAGTACTTC
CASSESGGSYEQYF
>TRBV11-3|NA|NA|TRBJ1-2
TGTGCCAGCAGCTTAGACGGTCAAGACTATGGCTACACCTTC
CASSLDGQDYGYTF
>TRBV5-5|NA|TRBD2|TRBJ2-7
TGTGCCAGCAGCCTGGGACTAGCGGGACTCATCTTCTTC
CASSLGLAGLIFF
>TRBV2|NA|TRBD1|TRBJ2-5
TGTGCCAGCAACATTAGGGGGACAGGGGGCGCGGAGACCCAGTACTTC
CASNIRGTGGAETQYF
>TRBV29-1|NA|NA|TRBJ2-2
TGCAGCGTTGATTTTGGCATCGGGGAGCTGTTTTTT
CSVDFGIGELFF